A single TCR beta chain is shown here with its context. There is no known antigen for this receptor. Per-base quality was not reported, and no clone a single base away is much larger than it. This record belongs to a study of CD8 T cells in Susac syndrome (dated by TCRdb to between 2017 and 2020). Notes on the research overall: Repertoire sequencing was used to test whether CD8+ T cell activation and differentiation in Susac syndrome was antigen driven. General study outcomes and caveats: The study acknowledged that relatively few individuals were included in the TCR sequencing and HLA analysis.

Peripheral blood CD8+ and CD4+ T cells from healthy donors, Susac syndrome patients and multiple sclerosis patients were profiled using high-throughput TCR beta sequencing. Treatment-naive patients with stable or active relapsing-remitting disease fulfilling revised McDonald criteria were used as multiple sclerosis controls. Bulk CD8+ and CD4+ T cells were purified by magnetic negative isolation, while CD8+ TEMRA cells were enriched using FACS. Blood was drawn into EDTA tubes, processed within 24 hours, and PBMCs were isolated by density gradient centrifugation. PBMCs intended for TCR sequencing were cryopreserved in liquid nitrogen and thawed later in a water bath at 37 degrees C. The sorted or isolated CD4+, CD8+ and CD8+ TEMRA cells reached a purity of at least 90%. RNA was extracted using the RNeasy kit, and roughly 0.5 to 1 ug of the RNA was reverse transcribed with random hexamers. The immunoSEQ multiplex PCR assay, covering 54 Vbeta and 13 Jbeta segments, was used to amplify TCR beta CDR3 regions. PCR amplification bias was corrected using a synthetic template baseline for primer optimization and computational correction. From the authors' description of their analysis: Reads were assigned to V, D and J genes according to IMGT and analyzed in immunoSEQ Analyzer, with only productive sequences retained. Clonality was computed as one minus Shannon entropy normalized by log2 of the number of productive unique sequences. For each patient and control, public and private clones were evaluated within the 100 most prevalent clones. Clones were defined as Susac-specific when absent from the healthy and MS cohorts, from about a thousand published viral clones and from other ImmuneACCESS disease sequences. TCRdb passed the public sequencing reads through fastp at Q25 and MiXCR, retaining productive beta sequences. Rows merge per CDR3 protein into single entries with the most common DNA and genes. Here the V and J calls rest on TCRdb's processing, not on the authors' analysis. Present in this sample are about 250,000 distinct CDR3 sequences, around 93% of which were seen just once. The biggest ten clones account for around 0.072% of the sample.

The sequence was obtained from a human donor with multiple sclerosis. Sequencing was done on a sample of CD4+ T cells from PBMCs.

The CDR3 region: CSVYPNTEAFF. The DNA sequence follows: TGCAGTGTTTATCCGAACACTGAAGCTTTCTTT. The V and J genes are TRBV20-1 and TRBJ1-1; too little of a D gene remains to name it. A distance of 7 bases separates the germline ends of V and J, which lose 7 bases and 1 base respectively. There are 11 amino acids in the CDR3, from cysteine to phenylalanine inclusive. The CDR3 DNA has 33 bases and is translated from base 1. Sequences DFQATT (CDR1) and SNEGSKA (CDR2) are obtained from the germline V gene (reference sequence).